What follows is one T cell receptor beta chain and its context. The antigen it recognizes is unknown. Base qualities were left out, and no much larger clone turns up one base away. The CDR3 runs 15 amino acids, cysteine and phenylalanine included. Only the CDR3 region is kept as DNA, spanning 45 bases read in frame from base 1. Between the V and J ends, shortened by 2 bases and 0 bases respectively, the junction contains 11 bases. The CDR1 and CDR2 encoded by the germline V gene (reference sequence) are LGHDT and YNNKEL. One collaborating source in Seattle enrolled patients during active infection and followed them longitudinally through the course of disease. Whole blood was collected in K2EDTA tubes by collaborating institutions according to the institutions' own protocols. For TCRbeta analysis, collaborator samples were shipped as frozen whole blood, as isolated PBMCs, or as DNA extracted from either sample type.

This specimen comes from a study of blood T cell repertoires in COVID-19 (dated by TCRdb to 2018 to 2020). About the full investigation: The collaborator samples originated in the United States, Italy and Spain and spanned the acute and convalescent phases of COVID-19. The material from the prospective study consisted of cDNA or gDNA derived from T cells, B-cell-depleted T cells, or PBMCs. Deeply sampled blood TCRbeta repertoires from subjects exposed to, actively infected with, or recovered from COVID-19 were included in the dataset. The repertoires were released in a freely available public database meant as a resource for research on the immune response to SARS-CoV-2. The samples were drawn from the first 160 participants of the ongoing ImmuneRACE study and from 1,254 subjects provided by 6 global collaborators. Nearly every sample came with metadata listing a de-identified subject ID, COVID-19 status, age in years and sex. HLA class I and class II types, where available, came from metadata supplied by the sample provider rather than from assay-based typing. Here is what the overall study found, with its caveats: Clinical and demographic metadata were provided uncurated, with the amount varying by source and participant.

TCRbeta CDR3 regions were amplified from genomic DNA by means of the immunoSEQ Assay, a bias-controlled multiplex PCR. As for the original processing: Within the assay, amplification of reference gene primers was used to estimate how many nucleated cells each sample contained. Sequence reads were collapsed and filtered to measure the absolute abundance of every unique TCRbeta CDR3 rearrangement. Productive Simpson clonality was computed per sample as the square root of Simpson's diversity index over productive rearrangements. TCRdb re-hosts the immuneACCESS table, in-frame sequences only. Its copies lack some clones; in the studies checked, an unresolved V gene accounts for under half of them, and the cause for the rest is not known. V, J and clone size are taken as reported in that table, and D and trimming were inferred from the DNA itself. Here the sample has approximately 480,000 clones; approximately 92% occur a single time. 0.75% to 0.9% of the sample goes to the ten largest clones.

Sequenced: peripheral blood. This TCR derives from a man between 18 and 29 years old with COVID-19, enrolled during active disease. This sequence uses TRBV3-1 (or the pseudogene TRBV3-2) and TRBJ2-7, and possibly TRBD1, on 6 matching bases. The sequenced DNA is TGTGCCAGCAGCCAATCCCTGGACAGCTCCTACGAGCAGTACTTC. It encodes CASSQSLDSSYEQYF.